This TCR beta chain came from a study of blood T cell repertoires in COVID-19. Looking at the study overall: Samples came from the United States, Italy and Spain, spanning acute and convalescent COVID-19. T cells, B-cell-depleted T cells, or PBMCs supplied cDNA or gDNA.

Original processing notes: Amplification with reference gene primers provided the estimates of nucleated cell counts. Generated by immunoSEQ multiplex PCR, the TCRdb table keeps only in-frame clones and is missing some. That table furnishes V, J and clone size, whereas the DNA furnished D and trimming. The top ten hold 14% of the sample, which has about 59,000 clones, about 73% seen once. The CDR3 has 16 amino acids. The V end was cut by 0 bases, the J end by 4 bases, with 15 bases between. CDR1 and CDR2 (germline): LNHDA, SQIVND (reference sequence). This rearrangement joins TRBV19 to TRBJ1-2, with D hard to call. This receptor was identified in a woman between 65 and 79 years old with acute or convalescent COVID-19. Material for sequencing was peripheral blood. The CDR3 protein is CASSIEDSASGYGYTF. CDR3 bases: TGTGCCAGTAGTATAGAAGACTCGGCCTCGGGCTATGGCTACACCTTC.